This T cell receptor (beta chain) was documented in a study of T cells in Graves' hyperthyroidism and ophthalmopathy. This clonotype occurred once. Researchers took RNA transcripts and amplified the TCR beta CDR3 regions from them. The TCR CDR3 was amplified in a first-round RT-PCR using the HTBI primer set. TCRdb reprocessed the multiplex PCR reads via MiXCR and lists one record per CDR3 protein. The sample lists over 700,000 distinct CDR3 sequences, roughly 32% occurring once. The V segment lost 4 bases and the J segment 2 bases; nucleotides outside the gene matches: 7. The germline V gene encodes CDR1 KGHDR and CDR2 SFDVKD. CDR3 length: 16 residues. For Graves' hyperthyroidism to be stable, ophthalmopathy could not progress within 18 months.

This chain uses TRBV24-1 with TRBJ1-2; 9 positions agree with TRBD1. The clonotype originates from a woman in her thirties or forties with Graves' hyperthyroidism. The sequenced sample consisted of blood. The CDR3 bases are TGTGCCACCAGTGAGCCGGAGACAGGGGGGAACTATGGCTACACCTTC. This sequence encodes CATSEPETGGNYGYTF.